Listed below are T cell receptor beta chains from one sample, sequenced in a study of T cell changes during pregnancy in multiple sclerosis. TCRdb keeps only in-frame clones here, not all; method: immunoSEQ multiplex PCR. The profile covers roughly 56,000 clones, with roughly 90% appearing a single time and approximately 1.7% taken by the ten largest. The sample consisted of peripheral blood, taken in the first trimester of pregnancy. The receptors were sampled from a female donor with multiple sclerosis, enrolled in a pregnancy study. Each CDR3 is given with its conserved first and last residue. A D gene is named only where the DNA matches it firmly. Clone size is shown for a subset of rows, as once, few, many or a class of expanded clone.

j_gene: TRBJ2-2
d_gene: -
abundance: -
v_gene: TRBV6-5
CDR3nt: TGTGCCAGCAGTTACTCTTGGGTAGAGGGCACGGGGGAGCTGTTTTTT
CDR3aa: CASSYSWVEGTGELFF

j_gene: TRBJ1-1
d_gene: -
abundance: -
v_gene: TRBV7-8
CDR3nt: TGTGCCAGCAGCTTAGGCGGGAAGAACACTGAAGCTTTCTTT
CDR3aa: CASSLGGKNTEAFF

j_gene: TRBJ2-7
d_gene: -
abundance: once
v_gene: TRBV4-2
CDR3nt: TGTGCCAGCAGCCAAGATGAAACCCTCAGCTCCTACGAGCAGTACTTC
CDR3aa: CASSQDETLSSYEQYF

j_gene: TRBJ1-4
d_gene: -
abundance: -
v_gene: TRBV19
CDR3nt: TGTGCCAGTACCAACCGGGGAGGTGAAAAACTGTTTTTT
CDR3aa: CASTNRGGEKLFF

j_gene: TRBJ2-1
d_gene: TRBD2
abundance: once
v_gene: TRBV4-1
CDR3nt: TGCGCCAGCAGCCAAGAAAGACTAGCGGGAGGGTTGAGCTCCTACAATGAGCAGTTCTTC
CDR3aa: CASSQERLAGGLSSYNEQFF

j_gene: TRBJ2-2
d_gene: TRBD1
abundance: -
v_gene: TRBV7-7
CDR3nt: TGTGCTAGCAGCCGCGTGTCTGGGACAGGGGTTACCGGGGAGCTGTTTTTT
CDR3aa: CASSRVSGTGVTGELFF

j_gene: TRBJ2-1
d_gene: -
abundance: -
v_gene: TRBV6-6
CDR3nt: TGTGCCAGCAGTTACTCCCCCGGGAGCACTAATGAGCAGTTCTTC
CDR3aa: CASSYSPGSTNEQFF

j_gene: TRBJ2-3
d_gene: -
abundance: -
v_gene: TRBV2
CDR3nt: TGTGCCAGCAAGGTAGCGCTAAACACAGATACGCAGTATTTT
CDR3aa: CASKVALNTDTQYF

j_gene: TRBJ2-7
d_gene: -
abundance: -
v_gene: TRBV6-1
CDR3nt: TGTGCCAGCAGTTCCCTGAGCTACGAGCAGTACTTC
CDR3aa: CASSSLSYEQYF

j_gene: TRBJ1-4
d_gene: -
abundance: once
v_gene: TRBV5-6
CDR3nt: TGTGCCAGCAGCCGTGCCTCAGTAGGGGGAGGGTCGGCTAATGAAAAACTGTTTTTT
CDR3aa: CASSRASVGGGSANEKLFF

j_gene: TRBJ2-3
d_gene: -
abundance: -
v_gene: TRBV18
CDR3nt: TGTGCCAGCTCACCAACAACCCGAGATACGCAGTATTTT
CDR3aa: CASSPTTRDTQYF

j_gene: TRBJ1-2
d_gene: TRBD1
abundance: few
v_gene: TRBV28
CDR3nt: TGTGCCAGCAGCCGGGGACAGGGCTCCTATGGCTACACCTTC
CDR3aa: CASSRGQGSYGYTF

j_gene: TRBJ2-7
d_gene: -
abundance: -
v_gene: TRBV4-1
CDR3nt: TGCGCCAGCAGCCAGGTCCCGGGGGGCGGGAGTGCTTACGAGCAGTACTTC
CDR3aa: CASSQVPGGGSAYEQYF

j_gene: TRBJ2-7
d_gene: -
abundance: -
v_gene: TRBV7-9
CDR3nt: TGTGCCAGCAGCTTAGCGGGGCCCTCCTACGAGCAGTACTTC
CDR3aa: CASSLAGPSYEQYF

j_gene: TRBJ2-1
d_gene: TRBD2
abundance: -
v_gene: TRBV4-2
CDR3nt: TGTGCCAGCAGCCAAGAGTCTTCGAGCGGGGGTTACAATGAGCAGTTCTTC
CDR3aa: CASSQESSSGGYNEQFF

j_gene: TRBJ2-7
d_gene: TRBD2
abundance: -
v_gene: TRBV27
CDR3nt: TGTGCCAGCAGTCGGACTAGCGGCTACGAGCAGTACTTC
CDR3aa: CASSRTSGYEQYF

j_gene: TRBJ2-1
d_gene: TRBD1
abundance: few
v_gene: TRBV19
CDR3nt: TGTGCCAGTTACCGGGACAGGATTACCTACAATGAGCAGTTCTTC
CDR3aa: CASYRDRITYNEQFF

j_gene: TRBJ2-3
d_gene: TRBD2
abundance: -
v_gene: TRBV27
CDR3nt: TGTGCCAGCAGCCAGCGGGGATCCACAGATACGCAGTATTTT
CDR3aa: CASSQRGSTDTQYF